A selection of T cell receptor beta chains follows, all from one sample in a study of memory CD4+ T cells and cytomegalovirus serostatus. Using immunoSEQ multiplex PCR, the repertoire was profiled, and TCRdb retains in-frame clones only, with some absent. Counted here are approximately 44,000 clones, roughly four fifths occurring once; the ten biggest clones make up 6.4%. Specimen: memory CD4+ T cells from blood. The receptors originated from an adult in good health and CMV-seronegative. The CDR3 runs from the conserved cysteine through the conserved F or W. A D gene is named only where the DNA matches it firmly. Clone size is given for some rows only: seen once, a few or many times, or a class if the clone is expanded.

cdr3_aa: CASSQRGAESYEQYF; cdr3_nt: TGTGCCAGCAGCCAGAGGGGGGCAGAGTCCTACGAGCAGTACTTC; v_call: TRBV7-2; clone_size: -; d_call: -; j_call: TRBJ2-7
cdr3_aa: CASSFQGGDSYEQYF; cdr3_nt: TGTGCCAGCAGCTTTCAGGGAGGGGATTCTTACGAGCAGTACTTC; v_call: TRBV7-2; clone_size: -; d_call: TRBD2; j_call: TRBJ2-7
cdr3_aa: CASSPTGSVTEAFF; cdr3_nt: TGTGCCAGCAGTCCCACAGGGTCGGTCACTGAAGCTTTCTTT; v_call: TRBV28; clone_size: -; d_call: -; j_call: TRBJ1-1
cdr3_aa: CASRTSGRTDTQYF; cdr3_nt: TGTGCCAGCCGGACTAGCGGAAGAACAGATACGCAGTATTTT; v_call: TRBV7-9; clone_size: many; d_call: TRBD2; j_call: TRBJ2-3
cdr3_aa: CASTRQAGGSNEQFF; cdr3_nt: TGTGCCAGCACTAGACAAGCGGGAGGGAGCAATGAGCAGTTCTTC; v_call: TRBV6-6; clone_size: -; d_call: TRBD2; j_call: TRBJ2-1
cdr3_aa: CASSTDRVGNEQFF; cdr3_nt: TGTGCCAGCAGCACGGACAGGGTAGGCAATGAGCAGTTCTTC; v_call: TRBV7-2; clone_size: -; d_call: TRBD1; j_call: TRBJ2-1
cdr3_aa: CASSQGAGGDNQETQYF; cdr3_nt: TGCGCCAGCAGCCAAGGCGCCGGGGGGGACAACCAAGAGACCCAGTACTTC; v_call: TRBV4-3; clone_size: few; d_call: TRBD2; j_call: TRBJ2-5
cdr3_aa: CSVRGLGYEQFF; cdr3_nt: TGCAGCGTTCGGGGACTAGGCTATGAGCAGTTCTTC; v_call: TRBV29-1; clone_size: -; d_call: TRBD2; j_call: TRBJ2-1
cdr3_aa: CASSRISGDEQFF; cdr3_nt: TGCGCCAGCAGCCGGATTTCCGGGGATGAGCAGTTCTTC; v_call: TRBV4-3; clone_size: -; d_call: -; j_call: TRBJ2-1
cdr3_aa: CASSSRQGTGELFF; cdr3_nt: TGTGCCAGCAGTTCCCGACAGGGGACCGGGGAGCTGTTTTTT; v_call: TRBV27; clone_size: -; d_call: TRBD1; j_call: TRBJ2-2
cdr3_aa: CSVGRTGGYEQYF; cdr3_nt: TGCAGCGTTGGAAGGACAGGGGGCTACGAGCAGTACTTC; v_call: TRBV29-1; clone_size: -; d_call: TRBD1; j_call: TRBJ2-7
cdr3_aa: CASSLMGSDYEQYF; cdr3_nt: TGCGCCAGCAGCTTGATGGGGTCAGACTACGAGCAGTACTTC; v_call: TRBV5-1; clone_size: few; d_call: -; j_call: TRBJ2-7
cdr3_aa: CASSPRSEGRGYTF; cdr3_nt: TGTGCCAGCAGCCCGCGGTCGGAGGGGCGCGGCTACACCTTC; v_call: TRBV7-2; clone_size: -; d_call: -; j_call: TRBJ1-2
cdr3_aa: CASSPSDTQYF; cdr3_nt: TGTGCCAGCTCACCCTCAGATACGCAGTATTTT; v_call: TRBV18; clone_size: -; d_call: -; j_call: TRBJ2-3
cdr3_aa: CASSETLRLPRQYF; cdr3_nt: TGTGCCAGCAGTGAGACGTTACGGCTCCCCAGGCAGTACTTC; v_call: TRBV6-1; clone_size: -; d_call: -; j_call: TRBJ2-7
cdr3_aa: CASSVGVGARGTDTQYF; cdr3_nt: TGTGCCAGCAGCGTAGGCGTTGGGGCTCGGGGCACAGATACGCAGTATTTT; v_call: TRBV9; clone_size: -; d_call: -; j_call: TRBJ2-3
cdr3_aa: CASSIQRYGYTF; cdr3_nt: TGTGCCAGCAGTATTCAGCGGTATGGCTACACCTTC; v_call: TRBV6-1; clone_size: -; d_call: -; j_call: TRBJ1-2
cdr3_aa: CASSLDPSGRAGDTQYF; cdr3_nt: TGTGCCAGCAGCTTGGACCCTAGCGGGAGGGCGGGAGATACGCAGTATTTT; v_call: TRBV5-4; clone_size: few; d_call: TRBD2; j_call: TRBJ2-3
cdr3_aa: CASSLWLAAVKETQYF; cdr3_nt: TGTGCCAGCAGCTTATGGCTAGCGGCAGTCAAAGAGACCCAGTACTTC; v_call: TRBV7-2; clone_size: -; d_call: TRBD2; j_call: TRBJ2-5
cdr3_aa: CASRIGNYGYTF; cdr3_nt: TGTGCCAGCAGGATTGGGAACTATGGCTACACCTTC; v_call: TRBV28; clone_size: -; d_call: -; j_call: TRBJ1-2
cdr3_aa: CSATGYSSYEQYF; cdr3_nt: TGCAGCGCTACAGGCTATAGCTCCTACGAGCAGTACTTC; v_call: TRBV29-1; clone_size: -; d_call: -; j_call: TRBJ2-7
cdr3_aa: CASSLTPRGRDGNTIYF; cdr3_nt: TGTGCCAGCAGCTTAACCCCCAGGGGGCGCGATGGAAACACCATATATTTT; v_call: TRBV7-2; clone_size: -; d_call: TRBD1; j_call: TRBJ1-3
cdr3_aa: CASSLVSPTDTQYF; cdr3_nt: TGCGCCAGCAGCTTGGTTAGCCCCACAGATACGCAGTATTTT; v_call: TRBV5-1; clone_size: -; d_call: -; j_call: TRBJ2-3
cdr3_aa: CASSLRGVGYGYTF; cdr3_nt: TGTGCCAGCAGTTTAAGAGGGGTTGGCTATGGCTACACCTTC; v_call: TRBV28; clone_size: few; d_call: -; j_call: TRBJ1-2
cdr3_aa: CASGEEGANYGYTF; cdr3_nt: TGTGCCAGCGGGGAAGAGGGAGCTAACTATGGCTACACCTTC; v_call: TRBV2; clone_size: -; d_call: -; j_call: TRBJ1-2
cdr3_aa: CASSQERAQETQYF; cdr3_nt: TGCGCCAGCAGCCAAGAGCGAGCGCAAGAGACCCAGTACTTC; v_call: TRBV4-3; clone_size: -; d_call: -; j_call: TRBJ2-5
cdr3_aa: CASSLGQGEQETQYF; cdr3_nt: TGTGCCAGCAGTTTGGGACAGGGTGAACAAGAGACCCAGTACTTC; v_call: TRBV28; clone_size: -; d_call: TRBD1; j_call: TRBJ2-5
cdr3_aa: CASSLEDRGTDTQYF; cdr3_nt: TGCGCCAGCAGCTTGGAGGACAGGGGAACAGATACGCAGTATTTT; v_call: TRBV5-1; clone_size: -; d_call: TRBD1; j_call: TRBJ2-3
cdr3_aa: CASSHLDMGFRGNTIYF; cdr3_nt: TGCGCCAGCAGCCACCTCGACATGGGGTTTAGAGGAAACACCATATATTTT; v_call: TRBV4-1; clone_size: medium-sized; d_call: -; j_call: TRBJ1-3
cdr3_aa: CASSVTGGSSGNTIYF; cdr3_nt: TGTGCCAGCAGTGTTACAGGGGGGAGCTCTGGAAACACCATATATTTT; v_call: TRBV6-1; clone_size: -; d_call: TRBD1; j_call: TRBJ1-3
cdr3_aa: CASSLVQSGYTF; cdr3_nt: TGTGCCAGCAGCTTAGTCCAGAGTGGCTACACCTTC; v_call: TRBV7-2; clone_size: medium-sized; d_call: -; j_call: TRBJ1-2
cdr3_aa: CASTKGPRGDYGYTF; cdr3_nt: TGTGCCAGCACCAAGGGCCCTAGGGGCGACTATGGCTACACCTTC; v_call: TRBV6-5; clone_size: few; d_call: -; j_call: TRBJ1-2
cdr3_aa: CASVVEVGQPQHF; cdr3_nt: TGTGCCAGCGTCGTAGAAGTCGGTCAGCCCCAGCATTTT; v_call: TRBV2; clone_size: -; d_call: -; j_call: TRBJ1-5
cdr3_aa: CASSQGPETRGVNEKLFF; cdr3_nt: TGCGCCAGCAGCCAGGGTCCGGAGACGAGAGGGGTTAATGAAAAACTGTTTTTT; v_call: TRBV4-3; clone_size: -; d_call: -; j_call: TRBJ1-4
cdr3_aa: CASSGRTSDEQYF; cdr3_nt: TGTGCCAGCAGCGGCCGGACTAGCGACGAGCAGTACTTC; v_call: TRBV11-3; clone_size: -; d_call: TRBD2; j_call: TRBJ2-7
cdr3_aa: CASSLFAGTGELFF; cdr3_nt: TGTGCCAGCAGCTTATTCGCCGGAACCGGGGAGCTGTTTTTT; v_call: TRBV7-2; clone_size: -; d_call: -; j_call: TRBJ2-2